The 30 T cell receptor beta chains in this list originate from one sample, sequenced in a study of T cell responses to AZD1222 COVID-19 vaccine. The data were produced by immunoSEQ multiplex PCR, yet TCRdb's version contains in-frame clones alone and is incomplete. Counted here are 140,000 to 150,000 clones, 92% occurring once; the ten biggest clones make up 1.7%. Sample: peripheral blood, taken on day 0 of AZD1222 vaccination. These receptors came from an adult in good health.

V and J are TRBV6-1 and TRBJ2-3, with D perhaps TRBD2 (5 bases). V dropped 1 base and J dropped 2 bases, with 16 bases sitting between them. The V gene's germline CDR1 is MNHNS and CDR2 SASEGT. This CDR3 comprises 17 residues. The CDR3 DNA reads TGTGCCAGCAGTGAAGAAAGTGGAGGTGGGTTCACAGATACGCAGTATTTT. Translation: CASSEESGGGFTDTQYF.

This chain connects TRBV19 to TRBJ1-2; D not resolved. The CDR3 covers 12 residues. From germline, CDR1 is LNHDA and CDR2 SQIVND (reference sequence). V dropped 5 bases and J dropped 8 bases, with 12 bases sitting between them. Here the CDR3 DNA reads TGTGCCAGTAGTGTGCGACGAGGGGGCTACACCTTC. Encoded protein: CASSVRRGGYTF.

CDR3 amino acids: CASSPGTSGRVWTDTQYF. As DNA, the CDR3 is TGTGCCAGCAGCCCCGGGACTAGCGGGAGAGTGTGGACAGATACGCAGTATTTT. V gene TRBV7-3 combines with J gene TRBJ2-3; 14 bases line up with TRBD2. Unmatched junction bases numbered 10, after V lost 5 bases and J lost 3 bases. Germline CDR1 reads SGHTA; CDR2 reads FQGTGA. The CDR3 is made up of 18 amino acids.

The CDR3 bases are TGTGCCAGCAGTTACTTTACAGATACGCAGTATTTT. Translation gives CASSYFTDTQYF. The V call is TRBV6-2 or TRBV6-3, the J call TRBJ2-3; no reliable D call. The CDR3 covers 12 residues. V was cut by 1 base and J by 3 bases, with 2 bases left in between. Germline V CDR1 and CDR2: MNHEY, SVGEGT.

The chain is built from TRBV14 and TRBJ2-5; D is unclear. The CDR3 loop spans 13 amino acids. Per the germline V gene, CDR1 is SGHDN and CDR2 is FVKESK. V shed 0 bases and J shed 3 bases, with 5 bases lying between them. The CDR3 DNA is TGTGCCAGCAGCCAAGATAACGAAGAGACCCAGTACTTC. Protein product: CASSQDNEETQYF. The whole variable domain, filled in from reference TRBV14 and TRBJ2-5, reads EAGVTQFPSHSVIEKGQTVTLRCDPISGHDNLYWYRRVMGKEIKFLLHFVKESKQDESGMPNNRFLAERTGGTYSTLKVQPAELEDSGVYFCASSQDNEETQYFGPGTRLLVL.

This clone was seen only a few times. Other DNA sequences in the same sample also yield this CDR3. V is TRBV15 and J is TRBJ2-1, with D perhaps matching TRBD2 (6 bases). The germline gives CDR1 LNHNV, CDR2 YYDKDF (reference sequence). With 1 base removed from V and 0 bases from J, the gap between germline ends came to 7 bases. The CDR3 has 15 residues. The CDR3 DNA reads TGTGCCACCAGCAGAGCAGCGGGCTCCTACAATGAGCAGTTCTTC. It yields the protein CATSRAAGSYNEQFF.

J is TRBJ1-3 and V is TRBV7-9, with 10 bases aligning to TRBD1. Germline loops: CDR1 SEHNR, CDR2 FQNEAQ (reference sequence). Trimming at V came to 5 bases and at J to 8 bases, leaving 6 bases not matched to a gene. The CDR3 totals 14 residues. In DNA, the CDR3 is TGTGCCAGCAGCAGGACAGGGGGAGGGGACACCATATATTTT. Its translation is CASSRTGGGDTIYF.

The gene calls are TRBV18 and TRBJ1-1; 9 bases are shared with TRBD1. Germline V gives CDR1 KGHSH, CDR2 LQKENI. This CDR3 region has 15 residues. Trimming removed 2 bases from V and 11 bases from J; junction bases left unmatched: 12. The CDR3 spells CASSPSQGTGISAFF. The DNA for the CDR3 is TGTGCCAGCTCACCATCTCAGGGGACAGGGATATCGGCTTTCTTT. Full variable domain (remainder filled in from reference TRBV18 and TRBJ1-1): NAGVMQNPRHLVRRRGQEARLRCSPMKGHSHVYWYRQLPEEGLKFMVYLQKENIIDESGMPKERFSAEFPKEGPSILRIQQVVRGDSAAYFCASSPSQGTGISAFFGQGTRLTVV.

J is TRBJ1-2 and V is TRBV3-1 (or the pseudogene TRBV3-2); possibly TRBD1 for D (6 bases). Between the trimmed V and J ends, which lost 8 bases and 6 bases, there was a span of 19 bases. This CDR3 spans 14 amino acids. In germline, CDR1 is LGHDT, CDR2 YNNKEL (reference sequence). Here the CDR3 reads CASSLQGRDNGYTF. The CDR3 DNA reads TGTGCCAGCTCGCTCCAGGGCAGGGACAATGGCTACACCTTC.

CDR3 in DNA: TGTGCTAGTGGTTTGGTAATTGCAGCCGGCCACTACGAGCAGTACTTC. Translation: CASGLVIAAGHYEQYF. V usage is TRBV12-5 and J usage is TRBJ2-7; D is unresolved. The V gene's germline CDR1 is LGHNT and CDR2 FRNRAP. The CDR3 loop spans 16 amino acids. V shed 0 bases and J shed 3 bases, with 15 bases lying between them.

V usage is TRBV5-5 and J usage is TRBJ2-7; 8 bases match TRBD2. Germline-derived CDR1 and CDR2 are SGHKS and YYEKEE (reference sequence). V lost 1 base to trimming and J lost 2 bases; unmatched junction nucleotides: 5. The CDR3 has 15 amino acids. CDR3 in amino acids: CASSLWVAGTYEQYF. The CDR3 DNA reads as TGTGCCAGCAGCTTGTGGGTAGCGGGGACCTACGAGCAGTACTTC.

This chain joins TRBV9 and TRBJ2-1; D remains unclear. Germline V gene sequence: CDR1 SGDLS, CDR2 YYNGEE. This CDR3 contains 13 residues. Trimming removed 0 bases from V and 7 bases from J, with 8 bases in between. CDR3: CASSVATSNEQFF. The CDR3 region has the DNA TGTGCCAGCAGCGTAGCTACGTCAAATGAGCAGTTCTTC.

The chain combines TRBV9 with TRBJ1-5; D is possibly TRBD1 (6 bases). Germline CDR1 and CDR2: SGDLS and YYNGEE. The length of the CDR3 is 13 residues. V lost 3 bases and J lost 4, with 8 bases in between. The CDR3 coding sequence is TGTGCCAGCAGCGAAGGGGGGAATCAGCCCCAGCATTTT. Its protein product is CASSEGGNQPQHF.

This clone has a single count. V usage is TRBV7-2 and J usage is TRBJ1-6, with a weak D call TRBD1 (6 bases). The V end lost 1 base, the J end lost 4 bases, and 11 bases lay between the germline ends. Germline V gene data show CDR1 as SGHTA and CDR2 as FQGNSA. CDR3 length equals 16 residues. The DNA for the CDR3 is TGTGCCAGCAGCTTAGGAGGGACAAGTTATAATTCACCCCTCCACTTT. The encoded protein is CASSLGGTSYNSPLHF.

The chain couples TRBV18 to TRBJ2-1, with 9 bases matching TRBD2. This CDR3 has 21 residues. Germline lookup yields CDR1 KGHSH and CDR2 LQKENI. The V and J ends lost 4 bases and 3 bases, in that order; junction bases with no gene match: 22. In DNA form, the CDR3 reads TGTGCCAGCTCACTACCCGGGGGTATGATTCTTACTAGCGGGCGCTACAATGAGCAGTTCTTC. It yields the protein CASSLPGGMILTSGRYNEQFF.

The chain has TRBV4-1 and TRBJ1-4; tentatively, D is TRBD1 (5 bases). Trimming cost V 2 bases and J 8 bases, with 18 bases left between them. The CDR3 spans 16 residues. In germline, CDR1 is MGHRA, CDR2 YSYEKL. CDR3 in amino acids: CASSQPREGAREKLFF. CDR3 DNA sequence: TGCGCCAGCAGCCAACCCAGGGAAGGGGCAAGGGAAAAACTGTTTTTT.

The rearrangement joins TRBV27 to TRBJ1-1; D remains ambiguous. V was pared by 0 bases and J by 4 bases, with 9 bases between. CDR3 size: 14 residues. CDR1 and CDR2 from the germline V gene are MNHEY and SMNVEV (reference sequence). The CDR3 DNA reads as TGTGCCAGCAGTTTATCCCGAGGAAGCACTGAAGCTTTCTTT. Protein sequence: CASSLSRGSTEAFF.

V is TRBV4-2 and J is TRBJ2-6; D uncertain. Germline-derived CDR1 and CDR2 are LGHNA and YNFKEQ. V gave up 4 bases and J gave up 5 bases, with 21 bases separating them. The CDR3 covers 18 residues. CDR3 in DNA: TGTGCCAGCAGCCGTTGCAGCAAAGGTTACAGTCGGGCCAACGTCCTGACTTTC. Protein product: CASSRCSKGYSRANVLTF.

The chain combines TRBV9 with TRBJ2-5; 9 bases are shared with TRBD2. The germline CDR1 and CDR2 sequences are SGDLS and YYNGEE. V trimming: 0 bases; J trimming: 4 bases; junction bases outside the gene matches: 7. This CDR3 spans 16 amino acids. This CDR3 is CASSVGSGRPGETQYF. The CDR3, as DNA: TGTGCCAGCAGCGTAGGCAGCGGGAGGCCCGGAGAGACCCAGTACTTC.

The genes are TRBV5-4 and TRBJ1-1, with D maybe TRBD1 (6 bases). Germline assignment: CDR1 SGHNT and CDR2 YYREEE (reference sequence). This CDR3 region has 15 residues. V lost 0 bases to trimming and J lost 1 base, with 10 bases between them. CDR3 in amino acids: CASSLAGAENTEAFF. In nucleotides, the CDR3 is TGTGCCAGCAGCTTGGCAGGGGCCGAGAACACTGAAGCTTTCTTT.

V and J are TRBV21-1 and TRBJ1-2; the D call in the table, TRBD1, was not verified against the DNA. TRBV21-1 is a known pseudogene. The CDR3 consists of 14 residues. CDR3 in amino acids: CASSGQGPNYGYTF. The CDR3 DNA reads TGTGCCAGCAGCGGACAGGGCCCTAACTATGGCTACACCTTC.

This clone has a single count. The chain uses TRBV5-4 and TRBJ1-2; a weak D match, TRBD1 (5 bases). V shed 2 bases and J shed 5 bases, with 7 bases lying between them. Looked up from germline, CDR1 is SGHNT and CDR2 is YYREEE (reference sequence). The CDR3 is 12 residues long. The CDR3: CASSLPGYGYTF. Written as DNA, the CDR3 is TGTGCCAGCAGCTTACCAGGGTATGGCTACACCTTC.

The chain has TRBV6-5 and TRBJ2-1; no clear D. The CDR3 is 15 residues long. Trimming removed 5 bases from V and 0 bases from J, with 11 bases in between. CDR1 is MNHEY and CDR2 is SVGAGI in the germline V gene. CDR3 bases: TGTGCCAGCAGTCTAGGGCAGAGCTCCTACAATGAGCAGTTCTTC. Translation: CASSLGQSSYNEQFF.

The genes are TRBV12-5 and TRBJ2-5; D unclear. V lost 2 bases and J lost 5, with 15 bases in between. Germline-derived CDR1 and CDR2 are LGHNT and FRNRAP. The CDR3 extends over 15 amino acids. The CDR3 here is CASGLLPHLEETQYF. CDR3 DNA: TGTGCTAGTGGTTTGCTCCCCCACCTCGAGGAGACCCAGTACTTC.

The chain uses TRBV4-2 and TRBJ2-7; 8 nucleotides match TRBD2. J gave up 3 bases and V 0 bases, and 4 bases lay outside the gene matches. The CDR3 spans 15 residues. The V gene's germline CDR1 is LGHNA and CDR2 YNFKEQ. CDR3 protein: CASSQEGTRVYEQYF. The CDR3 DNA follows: TGTGCCAGCAGCCAAGAGGGGACTAGAGTCTACGAGCAGTACTTC.

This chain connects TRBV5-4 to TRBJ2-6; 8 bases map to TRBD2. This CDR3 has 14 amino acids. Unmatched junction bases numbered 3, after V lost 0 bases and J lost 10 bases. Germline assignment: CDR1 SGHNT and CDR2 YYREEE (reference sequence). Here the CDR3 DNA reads TGTGCCAGCAGCTTGGGACTAGCGCCTAACGTCCTGACTTTC. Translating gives CASSLGLAPNVLTF.

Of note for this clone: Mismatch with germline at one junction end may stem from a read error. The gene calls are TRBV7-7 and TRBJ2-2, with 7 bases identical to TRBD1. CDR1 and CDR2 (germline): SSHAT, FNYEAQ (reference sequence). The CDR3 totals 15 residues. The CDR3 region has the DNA TGTGCTAGCAGCTTAGTAGGGGGCGACACCGGGGAGCTGTTTTTT. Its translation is CASSLVGGDTGELFF. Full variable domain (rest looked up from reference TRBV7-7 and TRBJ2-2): GAGVSQSPRYKVTKRGQDVTLRCDPISSHATLYWYQQALGQGPEFLTYFNYEAQPDKSGLPSDRFSAERPEGSISTLTIQRTEQRDSAMYRCASSLVGGDTGELFFGEGSRLTVL.

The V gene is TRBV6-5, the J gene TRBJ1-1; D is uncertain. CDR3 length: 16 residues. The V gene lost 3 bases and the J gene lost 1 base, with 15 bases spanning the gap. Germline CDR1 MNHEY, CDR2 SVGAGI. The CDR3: CASSYLFGSGNTEAFF. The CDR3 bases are TGTGCCAGCAGTTATCTGTTTGGGTCGGGGAACACTGAAGCTTTCTTT.

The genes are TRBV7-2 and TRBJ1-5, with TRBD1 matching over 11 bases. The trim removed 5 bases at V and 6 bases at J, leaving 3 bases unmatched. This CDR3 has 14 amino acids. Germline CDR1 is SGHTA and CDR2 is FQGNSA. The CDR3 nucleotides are TGTGCCAGCAGCAGGGACAGGGGGATTCAGCCCCAGCATTTT. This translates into CASSRDRGIQPQHF.

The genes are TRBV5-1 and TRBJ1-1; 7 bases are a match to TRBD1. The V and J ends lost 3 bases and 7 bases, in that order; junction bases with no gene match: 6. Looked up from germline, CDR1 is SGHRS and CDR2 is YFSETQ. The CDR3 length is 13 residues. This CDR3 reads CASSYRGNDEAFF. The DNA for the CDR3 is TGCGCCAGCAGCTACAGGGGTAATGATGAAGCTTTCTTT.